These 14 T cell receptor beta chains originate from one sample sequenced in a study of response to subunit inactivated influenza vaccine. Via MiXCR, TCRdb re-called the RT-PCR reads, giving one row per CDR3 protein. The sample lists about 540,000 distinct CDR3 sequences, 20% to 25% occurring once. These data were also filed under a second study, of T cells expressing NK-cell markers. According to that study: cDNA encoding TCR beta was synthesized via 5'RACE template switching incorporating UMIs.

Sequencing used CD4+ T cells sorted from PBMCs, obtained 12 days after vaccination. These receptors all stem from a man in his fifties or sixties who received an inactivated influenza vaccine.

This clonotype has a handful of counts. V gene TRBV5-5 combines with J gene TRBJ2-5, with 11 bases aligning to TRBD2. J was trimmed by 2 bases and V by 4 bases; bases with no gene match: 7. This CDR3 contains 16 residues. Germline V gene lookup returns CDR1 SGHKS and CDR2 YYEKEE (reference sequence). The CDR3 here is CASSRATSGVQETQYF. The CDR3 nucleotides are TGTGCCAGCAGCCGAGCGACTAGCGGGGTACAAGAGACCCAGTACTTC.

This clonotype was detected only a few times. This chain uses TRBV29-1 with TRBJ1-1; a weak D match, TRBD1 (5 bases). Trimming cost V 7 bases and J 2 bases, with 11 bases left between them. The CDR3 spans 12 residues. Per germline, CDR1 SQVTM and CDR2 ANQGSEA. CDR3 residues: CSAAGGNTEAFF. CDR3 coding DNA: TGCAGCGCCGCGGGGGGAAACACTGAAGCTTTCTTT.

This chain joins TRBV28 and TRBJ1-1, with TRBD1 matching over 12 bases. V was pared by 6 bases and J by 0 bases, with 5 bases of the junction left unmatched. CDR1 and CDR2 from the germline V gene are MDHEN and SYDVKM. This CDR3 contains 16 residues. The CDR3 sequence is CASSPGQGALNTEAFF. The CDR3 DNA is TGTGCCAGCAGCCCGGGACAGGGGGCCTTGAACACTGAAGCTTTCTTT.

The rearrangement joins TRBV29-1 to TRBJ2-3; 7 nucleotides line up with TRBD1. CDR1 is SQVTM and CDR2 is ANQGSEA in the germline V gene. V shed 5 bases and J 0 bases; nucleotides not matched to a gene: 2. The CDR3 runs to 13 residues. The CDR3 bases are TGCAGCGTTAACAGGGGTAGCACAGATACGCAGTATTTT. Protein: CSVNRGSTDTQYF.

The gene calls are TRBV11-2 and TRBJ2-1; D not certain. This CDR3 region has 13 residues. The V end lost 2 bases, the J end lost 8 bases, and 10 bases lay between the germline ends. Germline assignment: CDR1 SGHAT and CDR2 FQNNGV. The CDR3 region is CASSLTPGDEQFF. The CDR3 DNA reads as TGTGCCAGCAGCTTAACGCCGGGCGATGAGCAGTTCTTC.

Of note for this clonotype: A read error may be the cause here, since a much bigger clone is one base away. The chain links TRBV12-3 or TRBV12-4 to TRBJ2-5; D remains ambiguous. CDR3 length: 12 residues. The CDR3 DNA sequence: TGTGACAGCAGTTTATATCGGGAGACCCAGTACTTC. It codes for CDSSLYRETQYF.

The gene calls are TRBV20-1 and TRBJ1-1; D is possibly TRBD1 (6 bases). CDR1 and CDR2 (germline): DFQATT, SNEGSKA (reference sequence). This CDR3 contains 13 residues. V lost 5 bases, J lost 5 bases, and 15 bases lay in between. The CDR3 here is CSARNRVGTEAFF. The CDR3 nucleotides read TGCAGTGCTCGAAACAGGGTCGGGACTGAAGCTTTCTTT.

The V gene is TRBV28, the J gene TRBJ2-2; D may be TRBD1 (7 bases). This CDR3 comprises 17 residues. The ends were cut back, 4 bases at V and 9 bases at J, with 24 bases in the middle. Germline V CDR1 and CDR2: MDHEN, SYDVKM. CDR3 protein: CASSSLLTRGQGRELFF. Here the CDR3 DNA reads TGTGCCAGCAGTTCCCTCCTGACTAGGGGGCAAGGGAGGGAGCTGTTTTTT.

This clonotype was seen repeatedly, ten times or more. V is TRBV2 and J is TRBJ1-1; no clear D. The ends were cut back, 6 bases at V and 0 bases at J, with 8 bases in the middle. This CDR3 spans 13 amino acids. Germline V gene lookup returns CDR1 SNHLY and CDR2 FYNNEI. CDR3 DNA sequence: TGTGCCAGCAGGGACCGGGTGAACACTGAAGCTTTCTTT. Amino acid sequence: CASRDRVNTEAFF.

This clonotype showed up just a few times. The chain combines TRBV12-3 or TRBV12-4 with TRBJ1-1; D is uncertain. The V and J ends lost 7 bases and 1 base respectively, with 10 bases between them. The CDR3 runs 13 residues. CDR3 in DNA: TGTGCCAGCACCCGAGGCACGAACACTGAAGCTTTCTTT. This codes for CASTRGTNTEAFF.

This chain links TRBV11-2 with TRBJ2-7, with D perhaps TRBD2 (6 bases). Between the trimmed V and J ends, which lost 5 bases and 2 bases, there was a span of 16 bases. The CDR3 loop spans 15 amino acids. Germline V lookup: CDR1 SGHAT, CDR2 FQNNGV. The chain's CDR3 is CASSELFSGTYEQYF. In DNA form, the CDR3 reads TGTGCCAGCAGCGAACTATTTAGCGGAACCTACGAGCAGTACTTC.

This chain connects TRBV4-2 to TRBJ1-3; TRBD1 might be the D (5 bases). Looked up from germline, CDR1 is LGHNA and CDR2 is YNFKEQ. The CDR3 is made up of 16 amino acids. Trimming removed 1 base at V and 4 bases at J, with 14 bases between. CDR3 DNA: TGTGCCAGCAGCCAAGCTCGACGTGGGGACGGAAACACCATATATTTT. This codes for CASSQARRGDGNTIYF.

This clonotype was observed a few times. CDR3: CASKRTVEQETQYF. The CDR3 nucleotides read TGTGCCAGCAAACGGACAGTAGAACAAGAGACCCAGTACTTC. The J gene is TRBJ2-5, the V gene TRBV12-3 or TRBV12-4; maybe TRBD1 (6 bases). The CDR3 length is 14 residues. V lost 7 bases and J 2 bases, leaving 14 bases between the germline ends.

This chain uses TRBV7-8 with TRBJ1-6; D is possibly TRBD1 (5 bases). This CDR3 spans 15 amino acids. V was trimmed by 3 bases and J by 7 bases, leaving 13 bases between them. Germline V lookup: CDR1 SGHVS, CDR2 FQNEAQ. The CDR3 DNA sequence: TGTGCCAGCAGCTTGGGACTCTATCGGAATTCACCCCTCCACTTT. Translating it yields CASSLGLYRNSPLHF.